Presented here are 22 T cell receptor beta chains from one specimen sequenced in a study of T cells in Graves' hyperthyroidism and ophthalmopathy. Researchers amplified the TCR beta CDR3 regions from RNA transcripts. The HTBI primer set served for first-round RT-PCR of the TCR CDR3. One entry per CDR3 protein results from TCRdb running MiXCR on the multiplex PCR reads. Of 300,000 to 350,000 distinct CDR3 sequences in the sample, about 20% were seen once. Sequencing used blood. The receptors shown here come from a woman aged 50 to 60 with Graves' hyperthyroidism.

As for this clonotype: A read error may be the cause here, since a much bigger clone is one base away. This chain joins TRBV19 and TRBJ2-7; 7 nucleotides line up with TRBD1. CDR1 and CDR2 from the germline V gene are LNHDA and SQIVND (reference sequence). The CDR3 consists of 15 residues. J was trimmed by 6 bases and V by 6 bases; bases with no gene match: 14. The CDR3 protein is CASRTPTGMGREQYF. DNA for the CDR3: TGTGCCAGTAGGACCCCGACAGGGATGGGTCGCGAGCAGTACTTC.

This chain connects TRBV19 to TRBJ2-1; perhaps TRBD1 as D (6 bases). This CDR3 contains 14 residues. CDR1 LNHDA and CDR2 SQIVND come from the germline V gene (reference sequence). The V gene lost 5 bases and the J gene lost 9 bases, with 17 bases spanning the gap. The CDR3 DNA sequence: TGTGCCAGTAGTCCGGGAACAGGGATGGGTGAGCAGTTCTTC. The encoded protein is CASSPGTGMGEQFF.

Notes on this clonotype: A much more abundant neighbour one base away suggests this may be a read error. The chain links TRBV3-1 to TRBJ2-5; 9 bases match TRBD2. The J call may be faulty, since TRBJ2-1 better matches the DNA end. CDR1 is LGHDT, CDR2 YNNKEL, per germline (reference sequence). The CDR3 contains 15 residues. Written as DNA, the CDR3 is TGTGCCAGCAGCCAAGGGGCGGGAGGGTTGGAGACCCAGTTCTTC. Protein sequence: CASSQGAGGLETQFF.

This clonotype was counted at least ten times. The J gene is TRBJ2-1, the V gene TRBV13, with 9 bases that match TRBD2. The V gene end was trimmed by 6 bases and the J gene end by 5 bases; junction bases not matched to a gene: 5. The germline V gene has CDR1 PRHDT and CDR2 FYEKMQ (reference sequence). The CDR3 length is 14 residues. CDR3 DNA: TGTGCCAGCAGGCGGCTAGCGGGGAACAATGAGCAGTTCTTC. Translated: CASRRLAGNNEQFF.

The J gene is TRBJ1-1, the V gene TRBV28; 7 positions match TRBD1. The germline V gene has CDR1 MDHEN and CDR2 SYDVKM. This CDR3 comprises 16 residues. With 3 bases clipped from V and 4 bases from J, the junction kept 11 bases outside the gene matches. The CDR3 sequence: CASSLDRTGRATEAFF. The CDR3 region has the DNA TGTGCCAGCAGTTTGGACCGGACAGGTAGGGCCACTGAAGCTTTCTTT.

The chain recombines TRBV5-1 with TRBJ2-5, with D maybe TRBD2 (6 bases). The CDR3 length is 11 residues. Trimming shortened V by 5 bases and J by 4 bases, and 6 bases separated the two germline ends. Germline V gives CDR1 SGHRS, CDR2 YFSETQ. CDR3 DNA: TGCGCCAGCAGACTAGCAGAGACCCAGTACTTC. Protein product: CASRLAETQYF.

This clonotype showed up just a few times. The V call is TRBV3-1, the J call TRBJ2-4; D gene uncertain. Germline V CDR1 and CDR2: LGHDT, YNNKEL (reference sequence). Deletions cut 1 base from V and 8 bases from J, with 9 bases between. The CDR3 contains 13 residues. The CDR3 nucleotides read TGTGCCAGCAGCCAAGGGCGCGGCTACATTCAGTACTTC. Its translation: CASSQGRGYIQYF.

CDR3 DNA: TGCAGCGTTGAACGAGGCGGGGAGACCCAGTACTTC. It yields the protein CSVERGGETQYF. The J gene is TRBJ2-5, the V gene TRBV29-1; tentatively, D is TRBD2 (5 bases). Germline-derived CDR1 and CDR2 are SQVTM and ANQGSEA. V lost 2 bases and J 5 bases, leaving 9 bases between the germline ends. The CDR3 spans 12 residues.

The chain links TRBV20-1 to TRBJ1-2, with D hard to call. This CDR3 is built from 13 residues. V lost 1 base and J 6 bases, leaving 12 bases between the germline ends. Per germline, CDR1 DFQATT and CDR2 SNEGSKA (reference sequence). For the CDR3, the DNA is TGCAGTGCTAGAGTGGGGAAAGTGGATGGCTACACCTTC. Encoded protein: CSARVGKVDGYTF.

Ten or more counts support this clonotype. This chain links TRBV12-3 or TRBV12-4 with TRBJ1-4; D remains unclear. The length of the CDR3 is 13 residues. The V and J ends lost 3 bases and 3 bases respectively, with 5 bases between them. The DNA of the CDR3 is TGTGCCAGCAGTTTTTTAGCTAATGAAAAACTGTTTTTT. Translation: CASSFLANEKLFF.

Here the CDR3 DNA reads TGCAGTGCTATAGGCCGGGACCCTTGGCCCTATGGCTACACCTTC. As protein: CSAIGRDPWPYGYTF. The chain employs TRBV20-1 and TRBJ1-2; the D gene is possibly TRBD1 (5 bases). V was shortened by 4 bases and J by 4 bases, with 19 bases between the two germline ends. The CDR3 spans 15 residues. Germline V lookup: CDR1 DFQATT, CDR2 SNEGSKA (reference sequence).

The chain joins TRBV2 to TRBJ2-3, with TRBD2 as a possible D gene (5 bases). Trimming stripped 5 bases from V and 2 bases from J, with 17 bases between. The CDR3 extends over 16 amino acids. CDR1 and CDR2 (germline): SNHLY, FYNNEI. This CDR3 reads CASSPRGSGLTDTQYF. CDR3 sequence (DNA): TGTGCCAGCAGTCCCAGAGGGAGCGGACTCACAGATACGCAGTATTTT.

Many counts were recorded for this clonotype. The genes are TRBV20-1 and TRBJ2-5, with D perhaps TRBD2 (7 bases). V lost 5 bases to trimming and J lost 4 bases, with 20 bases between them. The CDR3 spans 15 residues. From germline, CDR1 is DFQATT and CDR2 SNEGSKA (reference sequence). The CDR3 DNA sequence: TGCAGTGCTCGACGGAGCGGGACGGGGGCAGAGACCCAGTACTTC. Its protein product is CSARRSGTGAETQYF.

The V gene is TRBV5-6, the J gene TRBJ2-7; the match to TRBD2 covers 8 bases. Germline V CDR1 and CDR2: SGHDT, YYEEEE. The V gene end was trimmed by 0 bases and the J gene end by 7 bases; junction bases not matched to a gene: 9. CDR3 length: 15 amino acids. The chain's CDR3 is CASSLGAGGSGEQYV. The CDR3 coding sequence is TGTGCCAGCAGCTTGGGGGCGGGGGGATCGGGTGAGCAGTACGTC.

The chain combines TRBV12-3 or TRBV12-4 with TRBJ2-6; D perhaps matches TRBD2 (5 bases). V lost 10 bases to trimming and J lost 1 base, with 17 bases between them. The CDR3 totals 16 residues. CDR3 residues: CATGRGPGSGANVLTF. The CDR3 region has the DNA TGTGCCACCGGGCGCGGACCGGGGTCTGGGGCCAACGTCCTGACTTTC.

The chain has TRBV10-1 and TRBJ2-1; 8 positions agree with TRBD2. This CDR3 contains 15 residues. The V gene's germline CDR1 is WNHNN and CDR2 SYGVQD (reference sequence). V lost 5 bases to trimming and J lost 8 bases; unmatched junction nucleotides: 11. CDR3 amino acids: CASSTGGARFDEQFF. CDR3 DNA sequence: TGCGCCAGCAGTACCGGGGGGGCCCGGTTCGATGAGCAGTTCTTC.

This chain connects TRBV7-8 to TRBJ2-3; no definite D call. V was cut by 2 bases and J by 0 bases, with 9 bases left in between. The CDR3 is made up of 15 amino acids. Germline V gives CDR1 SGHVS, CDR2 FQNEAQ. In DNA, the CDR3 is TGTGCCAGCAGCTTAAACGCGGAGAGCACAGATACGCAGTATTTT. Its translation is CASSLNAESTDTQYF.

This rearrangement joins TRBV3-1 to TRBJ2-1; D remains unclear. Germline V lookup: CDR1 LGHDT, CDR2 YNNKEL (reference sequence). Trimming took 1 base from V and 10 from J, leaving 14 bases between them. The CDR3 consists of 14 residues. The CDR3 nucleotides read TGTGCCAGCAGCCAAGGCTCCCCCGGCGTAGAGCAGTTCTTC. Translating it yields CASSQGSPGVEQFF.

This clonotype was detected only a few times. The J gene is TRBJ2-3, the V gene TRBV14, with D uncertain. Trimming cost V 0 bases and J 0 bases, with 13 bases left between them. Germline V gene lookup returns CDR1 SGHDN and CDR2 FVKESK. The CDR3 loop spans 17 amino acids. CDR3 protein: CASSQDNGATSTDTQYF. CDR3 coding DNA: TGTGCCAGCAGCCAAGATAATGGAGCGACTAGCACAGATACGCAGTATTTT.

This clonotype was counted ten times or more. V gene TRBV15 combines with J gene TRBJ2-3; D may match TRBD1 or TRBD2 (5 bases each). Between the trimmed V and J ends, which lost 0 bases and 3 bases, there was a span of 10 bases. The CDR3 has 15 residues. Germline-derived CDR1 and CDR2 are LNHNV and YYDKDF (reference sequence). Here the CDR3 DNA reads TGTGCCACCAGCAGAGATGGGGGAGCAACAGATACGCAGTATTTT. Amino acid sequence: CATSRDGGATDTQYF.

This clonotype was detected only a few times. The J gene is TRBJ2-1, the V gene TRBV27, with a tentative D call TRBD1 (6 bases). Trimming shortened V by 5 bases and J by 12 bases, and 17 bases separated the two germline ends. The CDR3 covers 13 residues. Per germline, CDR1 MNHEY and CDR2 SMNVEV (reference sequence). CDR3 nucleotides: TGTGCCAGCAGTCCGGACAGTCAAAGGGGGCAGTTCTTC. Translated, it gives CASSPDSQRGQFF.

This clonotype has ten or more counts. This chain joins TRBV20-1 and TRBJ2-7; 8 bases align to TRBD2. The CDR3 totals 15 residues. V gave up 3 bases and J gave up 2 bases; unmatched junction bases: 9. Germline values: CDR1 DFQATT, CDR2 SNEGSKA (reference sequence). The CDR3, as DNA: TGCAGTGCTAGCACTAGCGGATCCGGACCCTACGAGCAGTACTTC. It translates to CSASTSGSGPYEQYF.